The 28 T cell receptor beta chains presented below share a single source sample, sequenced in a study of shared clonotypes between healthy human individuals. Profiled with immunoSEQ multiplex PCR; TCRdb holds only in-frame clones, not every one. The sample lists about 1.5 million clones; 95% to 97% were seen once. Source material: naive CD4+ T cells sorted from blood. Subset here: CD45RA+ positively selected. The receptors stem from a man in his thirties or forties in good health.

CDR3 DNA: TGTGCCAGCAGCCCGCCGGGACTAGCGGGTCCTTACGAGCAGTACTTC. Protein: CASSPPGLAGPYEQYF. This rearrangement joins TRBV7-8 to TRBJ2-7; 12 bases line up with TRBD2. The CDR3 totals 16 residues. Trimming removed 5 bases from V and 4 bases from J; junction bases left unmatched: 9. Germline loops: CDR1 SGHVS, CDR2 FQNEAQ.

The chain has TRBV14 and TRBJ2-7; D is unclear. The V end was cut by 1 base, the J end by 5 bases, with 12 bases between. The CDR3 is 14 residues long. CDR1 and CDR2 (germline): SGHDN, FVKESK. The CDR3 region is CASSQGVAFHEQYF. The DNA for the CDR3 is TGTGCCAGCAGCCAAGGGGTAGCTTTTCACGAGCAGTACTTC.

The chain recombines TRBV18 with TRBJ2-1; D gene ambiguous. V gave up 1 base and J gave up 10 bases, with 14 bases separating them. The CDR3 has 14 amino acids. CDR1 and CDR2 (germline): KGHSH, LQKENI. CDR3 loop: CASSPLLYEGEQFF. CDR3 in DNA: TGTGCCAGCTCACCACTTCTTTATGAAGGGGAGCAGTTCTTC.

As for this clone: Distinct nucleotide sequences in the sample also encode this CDR3. The gene calls are TRBV7-9 and TRBJ2-7; no clear D. V shed 0 bases and J shed 0 bases, with 6 bases lying between them. This CDR3 region has 14 residues. Germline V lookup: CDR1 SEHNR, CDR2 FQNEAQ (reference sequence). CDR3 residues: CASSLAGSSYEQYF. CDR3 DNA: TGTGCCAGCAGCTTAGCAGGGTCCTCCTACGAGCAGTACTTC.

The chain carries TRBV2 and TRBJ1-2; tentative D call: TRBD1 (5 bases). This CDR3 spans 15 amino acids. The ends were cut back, 5 bases at V and 2 bases at J, with 15 bases in the middle. Germline V lookup: CDR1 SNHLY, CDR2 FYNNEI. CDR3 sequence (DNA): TGTGCCAGCAGTCAATCCCGAGGGGTGAACTATGGCTACACCTTC. The encoded protein is CASSQSRGVNYGYTF. Filled out from reference TRBV2 and TRBJ1-2, the complete variable domain reads EPEVTQTPSHQVTQMGQEVILRCVPISNHLYFYWYRQILGQKVEFLVSFYNNEISEKSEIFDDQFSVERPDGSNFTLKIRSTKLEDSAMYFCASSQSRGVNYGYTFGSGTRLTVV.

This clone was recorded only once. The chain recombines TRBV20-1 with TRBJ2-1; TRBD1 is a possible D gene (6 bases). The CDR3 length is 11 residues. Per the germline V gene, CDR1 is DFQATT and CDR2 is SNEGSKA (reference sequence). The CDR3 reads CSVRPRDIGFF. In DNA, the CDR3 is TGCAGCGTTAGACCTCGGGACATCGGGTTCTTC.

This chain connects TRBV7-8 to TRBJ1-5; 8 bases agree with TRBD1. Germline V gene lookup returns CDR1 SGHVS and CDR2 FQNEAQ. The CDR3 contains 18 residues. The junction had 10 bases not matched to a gene; V was cut back by 2 bases and J by 1 base. The CDR3 DNA is TGTGCCAGCAGCTTAAGGGGGGACAGGTTTCTGAGCAATCAGCCCCAGCATTTT. Its translation: CASSLRGDRFLSNQPQHF.

The chain carries TRBV5-5 and TRBJ2-1; 7 nucleotides match TRBD1. The length of the CDR3 is 15 residues. V dropped 4 bases and J dropped 8; count of bases not matched to a gene: 12. In germline, CDR1 is SGHKS, CDR2 YYEKEE (reference sequence). In DNA, the CDR3 is TGTGCCAGCAGCCCGGAAGGGGGCGCATTCGATGAGCAGTTCTTC. Translated: CASSPEGGAFDEQFF. Variable domain in full (rest from reference TRBV5-5 and TRBJ2-1): DAGVTQSPTHLIKTRGQQVTLRCSPISGHKSVSWYQQVLGQGPQFIFQYYEKEERGRGNFPDRFSARQFPNYSSELNVNALLLGDSALYLCASSPEGGAFDEQFFGPGTRLTVL.

This chain uses TRBV5-6 with TRBJ1-1; no clear D gene. From germline, CDR1 is SGHDT and CDR2 YYEEEE. CDR3 size: 14 residues. The V end lost 2 bases, the J end lost 1 base, and 9 bases lay between the germline ends. CDR3 protein: CASSFDPGNTEAFF. For the CDR3, the DNA is TGTGCCAGCAGCTTTGACCCTGGGAACACTGAAGCTTTCTTT.

The chain recombines TRBV4-3 with TRBJ2-3; 8 bases are shared with TRBD1. Unmatched junction bases numbered 18, after V lost 3 bases and J lost 4 bases. CDR1 is LGHNA and CDR2 is YSLEER in the germline V gene. CDR3 length: 19 amino acids. The CDR3 loop is CASSQYAVDREGSADTQYF. The CDR3 DNA reads as TGCGCCAGCAGCCAGTACGCCGTGGACAGGGAAGGTAGTGCAGATACGCAGTATTTT.

This sequence joins TRBV7-9 and TRBJ2-7; D might be TRBD2 (5 bases). V gave up 6 bases and J gave up 3 bases, with 15 bases separating them. The CDR3 is 14 amino acids. CDR1 SEHNR and CDR2 FQNEAQ come from the germline V gene (reference sequence). The CDR3 region is CASSFLGLDYEQYF. CDR3 nucleotides: TGTGCCAGCAGTTTCCTCGGACTCGACTACGAGCAGTACTTC.

The count of this clone is one. One end of the junction fails to match germline, which may point to a read error. This chain uses TRBV7-7 with TRBJ2-2; no firm D call. This CDR3 contains 14 residues. The germline gives CDR1 SSHAT, CDR2 FNYEAQ (reference sequence). The CDR3 loop reads CASSLYSNTGELFF. As DNA, the CDR3 is TGTGCTAGCAGCTTATACAGCAACACCGGGGAGCTGTTTTTT.

The rearrangement joins TRBV28 to TRBJ2-5; possibly TRBD1 or TRBD2 for D (5 bases each). Trimming took off 4 bases at V and 2 bases at J, with 17 bases between the two ends. The germline V gene has CDR1 MDHEN and CDR2 SYDVKM. CDR3 length: 16 residues. The CDR3 DNA reads TGTGCCAGCAGTTCGGCCCCGGGACGCAATCAAGAGACCCAGTACTTC. Translating gives CASSSAPGRNQETQYF.

The chain links TRBV7-9 to TRBJ2-7; 9 nucleotides align to TRBD1. The junction had 6 bases not matched to a gene; V was cut back by 4 bases and J by 2 bases. Per the germline V gene, CDR1 is SEHNR and CDR2 is FQNEAQ (reference sequence). The CDR3 loop spans 15 amino acids. The chain's CDR3 is CASSSDGTGTYEQYF. The DNA of the CDR3 is TGTGCCAGCAGCTCGGACGGGACAGGGACCTACGAGCAGTACTTC.

The V gene is TRBV6-1, the J gene TRBJ2-1; tentatively, D is TRBD1 (6 bases). V was shortened by 2 bases and J by 7 bases, with 12 bases between the two germline ends. The V gene's germline CDR1 is MNHNS and CDR2 SASEGT. This CDR3 spans 14 amino acids. In nucleotides, the CDR3 is TGTGCCAGCAGTGAACTAGGACAGATAAATGAGCAGTTCTTC. Residues: CASSELGQINEQFF.

The chain employs TRBV5-6 and TRBJ2-7, with 10 bases lining up with TRBD2. Unmatched junction bases numbered 11, after V lost 4 bases and J lost 4 bases. There are 16 residues in the CDR3. CDR1 and CDR2 (germline): SGHDT, YYEEEE. The CDR3 nucleotides read TGTGCCAGCAGCATCGGTCCTAGCGGGAGTTTGTACGAGCAGTACTTC. Its protein product is CASSIGPSGSLYEQYF.

This chain joins TRBV7-9 and TRBJ1-5; D remains unclear. Trimming removed 1 base at V and 3 bases at J, with 10 bases between. Germline CDR1 reads SEHNR; CDR2 reads FQNEAQ (reference sequence). The CDR3 contains 15 residues. CDR3: CASSLGEAYNQPQHF. As DNA, the CDR3 is TGTGCCAGCAGCTTAGGGGAGGCCTACAATCAGCCCCAGCATTTT.

The CDR3 sequence is CASSLGGVHETQYF. CDR3 sequence (DNA): TGTGCCAGCAGCTTGGGGGGAGTTCACGAGACCCAGTACTTC. J is TRBJ2-5 and V is TRBV5-4, with D perhaps TRBD2 (5 bases). The V gene lost 0 bases and the J gene lost 5 bases, with 11 bases spanning the gap. Germline CDR1 is SGHNT and CDR2 is YYREEE (reference sequence). The CDR3 runs to 14 residues.

This clone was seen a single time. V is TRBV25-1 and J is TRBJ2-1, with D possibly TRBD1 on 5 matching bases. Germline lookup yields CDR1 MGHDK and CDR2 SYGVNS. Trimming removed 6 bases at V and 5 bases at J, with 11 bases between. The CDR3 has 13 amino acids. CDR3 in DNA: TGTGCCAGCAGGGGGCTTTCCCACAATGAGCAGTTCTTC. Its translation: CASRGLSHNEQFF. The entire variable domain, with the rest obtained from reference TRBV25-1 and TRBJ2-1, is as follows: EADIYQTPRYLVIGTGKKITLECSQTMGHDKMYWYQQDPGMELHLIHYSYGVNSTEKGDLSSESTVSRIRTEHFPLTLESARPSHTSQYLCASRGLSHNEQFFGPGTRLTVL.

This rearrangement joins TRBV19 to TRBJ2-7, with a tentative D call TRBD1 (6 bases). The ends were cut back, 0 bases at V and 5 bases at J, with 11 bases in the middle. In germline, CDR1 is LNHDA, CDR2 SQIVND (reference sequence). The CDR3 covers 14 residues. The CDR3 DNA sequence: TGTGCCAGTAGTATAGATGCCCACAGGGACGAGCAGTACTTC. It specifies CASSIDAHRDEQYF. Full variable domain (outside the CDR3, taken from reference TRBV19 and TRBJ2-7): DGGITQSPKYLFRKEGQNVTLSCEQNLNHDAMYWYRQDPGQGLRLIYYSQIVNDFQKGDIAEGYSVSREKKESFPLTVTSAQKNPTAFYLCASSIDAHRDEQYFGPGTRLTVT.

The DNA of the CDR3 is TGTGCCAGCAGCGTGGGTTATACGGGGTCCATCTACGAGCAGTACTTC. The encoded protein is CASSVGYTGSIYEQYF. This sequence joins TRBV9 and TRBJ2-7; tentative D call: TRBD2 (5 bases). This CDR3 spans 16 amino acids. The germline CDR1 and CDR2 sequences are SGDLS and YYNGEE. Between the trimmed V and J ends, which lost 2 bases and 3 bases, there was a span of 18 bases.

This clone came up once. V and J are TRBV15 and TRBJ1-1, with D hard to call. Germline CDR1 is LNHNV and CDR2 is YYDKDF (reference sequence). CDR3 size: 15 residues. V lost 0 bases to trimming and J lost 1 base, with 9 bases between them. DNA for the CDR3: TGTGCCACCAGCAGAGAGTACTTAAAGAACACTGAAGCTTTCTTT. This encodes CATSREYLKNTEAFF.

The count of this clone is one. The V call is TRBV5-1, the J call TRBJ2-5; 7 bases are shared with TRBD2. Per germline, CDR1 SGHRS and CDR2 YFSETQ. Trimming cost V 4 bases and J 4 bases; bases outside gene matches: 10. The CDR3 spans 15 residues. CDR3 coding DNA: TGCGCCAGCAGCAGCACGACTTCGGGAGGAGAGACCCAGTACTTC. Translating it yields CASSSTTSGGETQYF.

The genes are TRBV9 and TRBJ2-1; 9 bases align to TRBD1. Germline V gene lookup returns CDR1 SGDLS and CDR2 YYNGEE. The J segment lost 5 bases and the V segment lost 3 bases, leaving 9 bases of the junction unmatched. This CDR3 region has 16 residues. CDR3 sequence (DNA): TGTGCCAGCAGCGCGGGGACAGGGATGGGCAACAATGAGCAGTTCTTC. Its protein is CASSAGTGMGNNEQFF. The complete variable domain, with remaining parts taken from reference TRBV9 and TRBJ2-1, reads DSGVTQTPKHLITATGQRVTLRCSPRSGDLSVYWYQQSLDQGLQFLIQYYNGEERAKGNILERFSAQQFPDLHSELNLSSLELGDSALYFCASSAGTGMGNNEQFFGPGTRLTVL.

The gene calls are TRBV7-3 and TRBJ2-2, with a weak D call TRBD2 (5 bases). Germline V CDR1 and CDR2: SGHTA, FQGTGA. Trimming took 6 bases from V and 8 from J, leaving 16 bases between them. The CDR3 has 14 residues. The CDR3 sequence: CASRFQASIGELFF. The CDR3 nucleotides are TGTGCCAGCAGATTTCAGGCTAGCATTGGGGAGCTGTTTTTT.

The J gene is TRBJ2-1, the V gene TRBV27; no clear D gene. Germline V CDR1 and CDR2: MNHEY, SMNVEV (reference sequence). CDR3 size: 13 residues. V lost 8 bases to trimming and J lost 0 bases, with 8 bases between them. CDR3 in DNA: TGTGCCAGCCGTACGGACTCCTACAATGAGCAGTTCTTC. Translated: CASRTDSYNEQFF.

This chain joins TRBV18 and TRBJ2-1, with unresolved D. The V gene lost 5 bases and the J gene lost 0 bases, with 11 bases spanning the gap. This CDR3 comprises 15 residues. CDR1 KGHSH and CDR2 LQKENI come from the germline V gene. CDR3 loop: CASSNTLSSYNEQFF. CDR3 bases: TGTGCCAGCTCAAACACTCTGAGCTCCTACAATGAGCAGTTCTTC.

Comment on this clone: The sample contains more than one DNA sequence encoding this CDR3. The V call is TRBV4-1, the J call TRBJ1-4, with 8 bases lining up with TRBD1. CDR3 length: 13 residues. Germline lookup yields CDR1 MGHRA and CDR2 YSYEKL. With 4 bases clipped from V and 8 bases from J, the junction kept 3 bases outside the gene matches. This chain's CDR3 is CASSPRQGEKLFF. Here the CDR3 DNA reads TGCGCCAGCAGCCCCAGACAGGGGGAAAAACTGTTTTTT.